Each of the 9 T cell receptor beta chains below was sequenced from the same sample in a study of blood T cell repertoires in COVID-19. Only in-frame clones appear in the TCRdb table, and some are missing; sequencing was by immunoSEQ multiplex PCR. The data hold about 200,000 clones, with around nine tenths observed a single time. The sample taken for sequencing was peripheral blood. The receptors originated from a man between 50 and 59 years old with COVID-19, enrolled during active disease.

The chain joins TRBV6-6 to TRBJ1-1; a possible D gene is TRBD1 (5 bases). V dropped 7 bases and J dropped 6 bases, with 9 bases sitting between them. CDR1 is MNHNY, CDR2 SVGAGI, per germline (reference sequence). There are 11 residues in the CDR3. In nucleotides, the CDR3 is TGTGCCAGCACGCCGGGGGCTGAAGCTTTCTTT. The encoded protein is CASTPGAEAFF.

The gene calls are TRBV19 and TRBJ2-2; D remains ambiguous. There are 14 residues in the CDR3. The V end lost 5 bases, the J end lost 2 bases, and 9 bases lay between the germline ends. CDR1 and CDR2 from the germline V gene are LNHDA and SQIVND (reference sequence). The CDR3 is CASSRNFNTGELFF. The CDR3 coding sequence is TGTGCCAGTAGTCGTAACTTTAACACCGGGGAGCTGTTTTTT.

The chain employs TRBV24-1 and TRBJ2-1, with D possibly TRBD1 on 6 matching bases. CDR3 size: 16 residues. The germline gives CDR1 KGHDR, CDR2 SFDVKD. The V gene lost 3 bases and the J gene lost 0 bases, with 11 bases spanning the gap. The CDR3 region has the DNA TGTGCCACCAGTGATGCAGGGGCTACCTCCTACAATGAGCAGTTCTTC. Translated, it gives CATSDAGATSYNEQFF.

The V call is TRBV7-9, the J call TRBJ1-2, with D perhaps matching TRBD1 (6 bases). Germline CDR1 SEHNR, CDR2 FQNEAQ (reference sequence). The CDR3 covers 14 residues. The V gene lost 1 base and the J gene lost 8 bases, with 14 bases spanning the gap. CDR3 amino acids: CASSLDTGMWGYTF. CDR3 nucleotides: TGTGCCAGCAGCTTAGATACAGGGATGTGGGGCTACACCTTC.

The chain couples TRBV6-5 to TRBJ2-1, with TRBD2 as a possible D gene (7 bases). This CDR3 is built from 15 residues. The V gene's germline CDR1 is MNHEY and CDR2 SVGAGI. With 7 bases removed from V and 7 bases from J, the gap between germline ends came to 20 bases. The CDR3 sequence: CASTYFAGANNEQFF. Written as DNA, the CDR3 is TGTGCCAGCACCTACTTCGCGGGGGCAAATAATGAGCAGTTCTTC.

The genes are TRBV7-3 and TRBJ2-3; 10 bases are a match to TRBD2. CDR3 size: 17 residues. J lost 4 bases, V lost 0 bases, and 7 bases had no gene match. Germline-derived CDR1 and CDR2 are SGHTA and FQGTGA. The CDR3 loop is CASSLTSSGSPADTQYF. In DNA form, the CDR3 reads TGTGCCAGCAGCTTAACCTCTAGCGGGAGCCCCGCAGATACGCAGTATTTT.

CDR3 protein: CASSMIGETGIYGYTF. CDR3 in DNA: TGTGCCAGTAGTATGATAGGGGAAACAGGGATTTATGGCTACACCTTC. This chain uses TRBV19 with TRBJ1-2; D is possibly TRBD1 (6 bases). The CDR3 totals 16 residues. Germline lookup yields CDR1 LNHDA and CDR2 SQIVND (reference sequence). V lost 3 bases and J 5 bases, leaving 19 bases between the germline ends.

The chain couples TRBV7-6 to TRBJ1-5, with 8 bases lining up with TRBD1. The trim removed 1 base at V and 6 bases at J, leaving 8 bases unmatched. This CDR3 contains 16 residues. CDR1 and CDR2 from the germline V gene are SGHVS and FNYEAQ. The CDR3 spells CASSLGQGMILQPQHF. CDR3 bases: TGTGCCAGCAGCTTAGGACAGGGGATGATACTTCAGCCCCAGCATTTT.

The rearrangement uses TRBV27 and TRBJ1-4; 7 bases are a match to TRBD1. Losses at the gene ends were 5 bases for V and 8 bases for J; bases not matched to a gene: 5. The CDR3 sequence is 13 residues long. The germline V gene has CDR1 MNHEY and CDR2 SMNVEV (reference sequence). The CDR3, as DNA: TGTGCCAGCAGTATCATCAGGGGGGAAAAACTGTTTTTT. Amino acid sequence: CASSIIRGEKLFF.